The present T cell receptor beta chain was sequenced within a study of beta chain features in type 1 diabetes (dated 2018 in TCRdb). As for the study more broadly: No differences in mean age, gender distribution, total cell number or subset yield were found between patients and healthy donors. A total of some 100,000,000 sorted cells were examined across all samples, and a strong correlation was observed between cell number per subset and RNA yield. The study compared the TCRB repertoires of sorted circulating CD4+ T cell subsets in recently diagnosed type 1 diabetes patients with those in matched healthy donors. Regulatory and stem cell-like memory subsets were isolated from only 8 patients and about eight healthy donors, whereas naive and central memory subsets came from all 30 or so donors. The paper as a whole reports these results and caveats: At VDJ recombination sites, patients with type 1 diabetes made fewer insertions and deleted more nucleotides, a pattern implying thymic rearrangement abnormalities. A moderate but significant shortening of TCRB CDR3 length was observed in type 1 diabetes patients in all four CD4+ subsets. Because small numbers of individuals were included in the HLA sub-analyses, any influence of HLA type on TCRB rearrangement was left unresolved. The naive, central memory and regulatory TCRB repertoires appeared to resemble one another more closely among patients than among healthy donors. Shorter templates might be favored by PCR, yet because patient and control samples were amplified and corrected together, any such skew would affect both groups equally. Because cDNA rather than genomic DNA was sequenced, highly expressing activated cells could have been over-represented, although no difference in activation and CD3 levels was found between groups.

This clone was detected a few times. The antigen it binds to is not known. No base-level quality is on record; no much larger clone is a single base apart. All of the isolated RNA was reverse transcribed with the High Capacity cDNA Reverse Transcription Kit, so expressed TCRB transcripts were sequenced. Deep immunoSEQ sequencing was applied to naive, central memory and regulatory T cell samples, giving an average of roughly 3.3 million total reads per sample. Sorted cells were lysed in RLT buffer and RNA was extracted with DNase-treated RNeasy Micro or Mini kits, depending on cell number. To prevent cross-contamination, each cell subset was processed individually, whereas patient and healthy donor samples were processed jointly. Using the immunoSEQ multiplex PCR, TCRB sequences were amplified from cDNA into 87-bp fragments spanning the CDR3 region. Amplicons were sequenced on the Illumina HiSeq platform. Per the source publication's procedure: Synthetic template baselines were used to correct PCR bias computationally, reads within Hamming distance 2 were collapsed, and singletons that could not be merged were discarded. Reads were aligned against IMGT so that V, D and J genes, CDR3 length and insertions or deletions at six rearrangement sites could be assigned. Clonotype counts were normalized to sorted cell number within each subset before computing true diversity and Gini coefficients with the tcR R package. Repertoire sharing was quantified using the overlap coefficient calculated on TCRB nucleotide sequences. Out-of-frame TCRB sequences from naive cells were analyzed as a proxy for the pre-selection repertoire. Held by TCRdb, this immuneACCESS table contains in-frame sequences only and omits some clones. Under half of the omission traces to an unresolved V gene where checked; the cause of the rest is unknown. Clonal size and the V and J genes are those of that table, whereas D and trimming came from the DNA. The table for this sample lists under 900,000 clones; about a sixth of them were counted only once. The top ten constitute around 0.02% of the sample.

Each donor gave one peripheral blood draw, roughly 120 mL on average, collected into heparinised tubes. Using a panel that included CD45RO, CCR7, CD25, CD127, CD95 and CD27, naive, central memory, regulatory and stem cell-like memory CD4+ T cells were sorted on a BD FACSAria II. Every sorted population had a purity above 95%. Right away, PBMCs were isolated by Lymphoprep density gradient centrifugation and were stained directly, with no culture step. To minimize batch effects, samples were stained and sorted in pairs, one healthy donor with one patient per experiment. Taken from the germline V gene, the CDR1 and CDR2 loops are MDHEN and SYDVKM. Unmatched junction bases come to 6, with V trimmed by 2 bases and J by 6 bases. The CDR3 sequence holds 14 residues, the cysteine and phenylalanine included. This entry keeps only the CDR3 DNA: 42 bases, framed from base 1.

The clonotype was recovered from a young woman in good health. In this chain, TRBV28 is recombined with TRBJ2-7; 8 bases in between match TRBD2. Sequencing was performed on naive CD4+ T cells from blood. Explained via the paper, the cell subset or site label denotes: true naive CD4+ T cells. The CDR3: CASSLAGGLPEQYF. The nucleotide sequence is TGTGCCAGCAGTTTAGCGGGAGGACTGCCCGAGCAGTACTTC.